This TCR beta chain was identified in a study of shared clonotypes between healthy human individuals. Germline-derived CDR1 and CDR2 are MRHNA and SNTAGT. This CDR3 region has 15 residues. The junction had 0 bases not matched to a gene; V was cut back by 2 bases and J by 0 bases. The table came from immunoSEQ multiplex PCR; TCRdb's copy has only in-frame clones and leaves some out. The sample records about 490,000 clones, 70% to 80% being singletons. This clone appeared a few times. The rearrangement links TRBV6-4 to TRBJ2-2, with 7 nucleotides matching TRBD2. This sequence originates from a woman aged 40 to 50 in good health. Some clones in this sample may be carry-over from other donors' samples. Sequenced material: PBMCs. Here the CDR3 reads CASSDGGANTGELFF. The DNA of the CDR3 is TGTGCCAGCAGTGACGGGGGGGCGAACACCGGGGAGCTGTTTTTT.